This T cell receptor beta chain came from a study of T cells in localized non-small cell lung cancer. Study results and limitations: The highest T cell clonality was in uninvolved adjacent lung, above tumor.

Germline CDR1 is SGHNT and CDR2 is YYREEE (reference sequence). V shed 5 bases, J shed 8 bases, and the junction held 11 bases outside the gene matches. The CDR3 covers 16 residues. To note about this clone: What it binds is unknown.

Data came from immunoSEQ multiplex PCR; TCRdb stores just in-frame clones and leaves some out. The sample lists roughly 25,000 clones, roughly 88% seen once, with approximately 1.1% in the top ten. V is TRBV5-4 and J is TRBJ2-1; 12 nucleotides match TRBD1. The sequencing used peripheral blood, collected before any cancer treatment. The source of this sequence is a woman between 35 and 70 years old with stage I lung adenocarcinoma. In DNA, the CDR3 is TGTGCCAGCAGTCAAACAGGGACAGGGGGCTGGCATGAGCAGTTCTTC. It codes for CASSQTGTGGWHEQFF.